Following are 15 T cell receptor beta chains from one sample sequenced in a study of T cell responses to AZD1222 COVID-19 vaccine. Some clones are missing from TCRdb's copy, which holds only in-frame ones; the method was immunoSEQ multiplex PCR. The table has tens of thousands of clones, around 89% seen once. The source material was peripheral blood, sampled 28 days after the second AZD1222 dose. The receptors were sampled from an adult who received the AZD1222 COVID-19 vaccine.

This sequence joins TRBV27 and TRBJ1-2; 9 bases align to TRBD1. V lost 1 base and J lost 2; bases outside the gene matches: 2. CDR3 length equals 15 residues. Germline V gene lookup returns CDR1 MNHEY and CDR2 SMNVEV (reference sequence). CDR3 sequence reads: CASSLLGTGNYGYTF. As DNA, the CDR3 is TGTGCCAGCAGTTTATTAGGGACAGGGAACTATGGCTACACCTTC.

CDR3 loop: CASSLVSSLYEQYF. CDR3 bases: TGTGCCAGCAGCTTAGTCTCCAGCCTCTACGAGCAGTACTTC. The V gene is TRBV11-2, the J gene TRBJ2-7; D gene uncertain. CDR3 length: 14 amino acids. The germline V gene has CDR1 SGHAT and CDR2 FQNNGV. Trimming shortened V by 1 base and J by 3 bases, and 10 bases separated the two germline ends.

V is TRBV6-5 and J is TRBJ1-2; no clear D. The CDR3 is 14 amino acids. With 2 bases removed from V and 10 bases from J, the gap between germline ends came to 17 bases. Per the germline V gene, CDR1 is MNHEY and CDR2 is SVGAGI. CDR3 residues: CASSYASLQKHYTF. CDR3 DNA sequence: TGTGCCAGCAGTTACGCCAGCCTCCAGAAACACTACACCTTC.

There are a few counts of this clone. The gene calls are TRBV9 and TRBJ2-7, with D perhaps assigned TRBD1 or TRBD2 (5 bases each). The CDR3 length is 14 residues. Germline CDR1 is SGDLS and CDR2 is YYNGEE. The V end lost 2 bases, the J end lost 4 bases, and 13 bases lay between the germline ends. CDR3 DNA sequence: TGTGCCAGCAGCGTCGGGGCAGAACCGTACGAGCAGTACTTC. Its translation is CASSVGAEPYEQYF.

V and J are TRBV27 and TRBJ1-5; 7 bases map to TRBD1. The CDR3 runs 13 residues. V dropped 5 bases and J dropped 7; count of bases not matched to a gene: 5. Per the germline V gene, CDR1 is MNHEY and CDR2 is SMNVEV (reference sequence). For the CDR3, the DNA is TGTGCCAGCAGTAGACAGGGCCGACAGCCCCAGCATTTT. As protein: CASSRQGRQPQHF.

This rearrangement joins TRBV24-1 to TRBJ2-2; tentative D call: TRBD1 (6 bases). CDR3 size: 15 residues. Between the trimmed V and J ends, which lost 4 bases and 1 base, there was a span of 9 bases. CDR1 and CDR2 (germline): KGHDR, SFDVKD. This CDR3 is CATSDLGQNTGELFF. The DNA for the CDR3 is TGTGCCACCAGTGACCTGGGACAGAACACCGGGGAGCTGTTTTTT.

This clone was counted a single time. This chain joins TRBV18 and TRBJ2-1, with D uncertain. The CDR3 extends over 14 amino acids. The germline CDR1 and CDR2 sequences are KGHSH and LQKENI. Trimming cost V 0 bases and J 7 bases, with 10 bases left between them. Here the CDR3 DNA reads TGTGCCAGCTCACCACCCGCTGGCCGGAATGAGCAGTTCTTC. It yields the protein CASSPPAGRNEQFF. Supplemented by reference TRBV18 and TRBJ2-1, the full variable domain reads NAGVMQNPRHLVRRRGQEARLRCSPMKGHSHVYWYRQLPEEGLKFMVYLQKENIIDESGMPKERFSAEFPKEGPSILRIQQVVRGDSAAYFCASSPPAGRNEQFFGPGTRLTVL.

This chain joins TRBV10-3 and TRBJ1-2, with 10 bases matching TRBD1. There are 16 residues in the CDR3. Unmatched junction bases numbered 16, after V lost 7 bases and J lost 8 bases. Germline values: CDR1 ENHRY, CDR2 SYGVKD. This CDR3 is CAITKGQGIGLGGYTF. The CDR3 DNA reads as TGTGCCATCACGAAGGGACAGGGGATCGGCTTAGGAGGCTACACCTTC.

In its sample, this clone was seen once. The genes are TRBV20-1 and TRBJ1-2; D may be TRBD1 (6 bases). Trimming shortened V by 3 bases and J by 7 bases, and 15 bases separated the two germline ends. The CDR3 sequence is 13 residues long. CDR1 and CDR2 (germline): DFQATT, SNEGSKA (reference sequence). The CDR3: CSASGWQGSGYTF. CDR3 coding DNA: TGCAGTGCTAGTGGTTGGCAGGGGAGTGGCTACACCTTC.

The V call is TRBV4-1, the J call TRBJ1-6, with D unresolved. The CDR3 is 16 residues long. V shed 0 bases and J shed 6 bases, with 12 bases lying between them. CDR1 MGHRA and CDR2 YSYEKL come from the germline V gene. CDR3 in amino acids: CASSQDVGVGNSPLHF. The CDR3 region has the DNA TGCGCCAGCAGCCAAGATGTTGGGGTCGGTAATTCACCCCTCCACTTT.

The J gene is TRBJ1-5, the V gene TRBV2; 9 bases are shared with TRBD1. This CDR3 has 16 residues. Germline lookup yields CDR1 SNHLY and CDR2 FYNNEI. Trimming cost V 1 base and J 4 bases; bases outside gene matches: 5. CDR3 sequence reads: CASSEVSGQGNQPQHF. CDR3 sequence (DNA): TGTGCCAGCAGTGAAGTTAGCGGACAGGGGAATCAGCCCCAGCATTTT.

On this clone: Other DNA variants within this sample encode the same CDR3. The chain links TRBV18 to TRBJ2-7; no clear D. Deletions cut 1 base from V and 3 bases from J, with 4 bases between. The CDR3 sequence is 12 residues long. Germline V lookup: CDR1 KGHSH, CDR2 LQKENI. The CDR3 DNA reads TGTGCCAGCTCACCACGTGGCTACGAGCAGTACTTC. It translates to CASSPRGYEQYF.

The chain links TRBV6-5 to TRBJ2-2; 8 positions agree with TRBD1. Trimming removed 5 bases from V and 6 bases from J; junction bases left unmatched: 8. CDR1 and CDR2 (germline): MNHEY, SVGAGI. The CDR3 totals 15 residues. CDR3: CASSPLAGGSGELFF. As DNA, the CDR3 is TGTGCCAGCAGTCCCCTAGCAGGGGGCTCCGGGGAGCTGTTTTTT.

The chain links TRBV28 to TRBJ1-1; no definite D call. The CDR3 contains 13 residues. CDR1 and CDR2 (germline): MDHEN, SYDVKM. The germline V and J ends were trimmed by 8 bases and 2 bases, with 12 bases remaining between them. The CDR3 loop reads CASSPPINTEAFF. In DNA form, the CDR3 reads TGTGCCAGCTCACCACCGATAAACACTGAAGCTTTCTTT.

This clone has only a few counts. The chain combines TRBV3-1 (or the pseudogene TRBV3-2) with TRBJ2-7; 8 bases fit TRBD2. The CDR3 length is 20 residues. The J segment lost 7 bases and the V segment lost 1 base, leaving 24 bases of the junction unmatched. Germline lookup yields CDR1 LGHDT and CDR2 YNNKEL (reference sequence). The CDR3 here is CASSQVTSGPGSGMMWEQYF. The CDR3 nucleotides read TGTGCCAGCAGCCAAGTTACTAGCGGCCCGGGTTCGGGGATGATGTGGGAGCAGTACTTC.